This T cell receptor beta chain was recovered during a study of blood T cell repertoires in COVID-19. Generated by immunoSEQ multiplex PCR, the TCRdb table keeps only in-frame clones and is missing some. This table has some 71,000 clones, under 90% appearing once. The V and J ends lost 2 bases and 16 bases respectively, with 20 bases between them. CDR1 is KGHSH, CDR2 LQKENI, per germline. The CDR3 runs 14 residues. This chain joins TRBV18 and TRBJ1-4; D is undetermined. The sample was peripheral blood. The sequence was collected from a man in his fifties with COVID-19, enrolled during active disease. The CDR3 sequence is CASSPGLREGSPFF. In DNA, the CDR3 is TGTGCCAGCTCACCAGGTCTAAGGGAGGGCTCCCCGTTTTTT.